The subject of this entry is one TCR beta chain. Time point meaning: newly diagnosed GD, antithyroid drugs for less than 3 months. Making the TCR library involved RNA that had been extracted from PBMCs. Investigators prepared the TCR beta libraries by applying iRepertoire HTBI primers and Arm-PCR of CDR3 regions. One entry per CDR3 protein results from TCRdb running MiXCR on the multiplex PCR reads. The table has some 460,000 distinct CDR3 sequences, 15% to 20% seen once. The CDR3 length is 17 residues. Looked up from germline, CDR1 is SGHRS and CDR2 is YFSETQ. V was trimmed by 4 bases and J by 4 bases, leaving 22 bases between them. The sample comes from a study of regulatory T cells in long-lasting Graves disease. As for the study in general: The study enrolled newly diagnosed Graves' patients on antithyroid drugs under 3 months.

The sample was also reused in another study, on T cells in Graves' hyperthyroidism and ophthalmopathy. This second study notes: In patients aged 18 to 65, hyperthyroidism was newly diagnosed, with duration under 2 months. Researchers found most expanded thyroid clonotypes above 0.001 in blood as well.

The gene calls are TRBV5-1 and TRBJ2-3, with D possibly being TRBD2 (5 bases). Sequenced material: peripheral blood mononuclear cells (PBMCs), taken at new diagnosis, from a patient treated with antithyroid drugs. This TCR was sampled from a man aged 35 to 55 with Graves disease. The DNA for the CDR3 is TGCGCCAGCAGCCCCCCCAGTAGTGGGAGTTTCCCAGATACGCAGTATTTT. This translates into CASSPPSSGSFPDTQYF.